This T cell receptor beta chain appears in the sequencing data of a study of T cells after yellow fever vaccination. This clonotype has ten or more counts. 5'RACE template switching generated TCR cDNA, adding a universal primer site and UMIs. TCRdb used MiXCR to reprocess the 5' RACE reads, holding one entry per CDR3 protein. The sample records around 350,000 distinct CDR3 sequences, 6% to 8% being singletons. The TCR sequence derives from a man aged 25 to 45 who received the YFV17D yellow fever vaccine. This specimen consisted of PBMCs, obtained 5 days after the yellow fever booster vaccination.

The CDR3, as DNA: TGTGCCAGCAGCCCTCAGGGGCCTTCGTGGGATACGCAGTATTTT. Its protein is CASSPQGPSWDTQYF. This chain uses TRBV7-2 with TRBJ2-3, with D tentatively TRBD1 (6 bases). Germline CDR1 reads SGHTA; CDR2 reads FQGNSA. The CDR3 runs to 15 residues. V was trimmed by 5 bases and J by 6 bases, leaving 18 bases between them.